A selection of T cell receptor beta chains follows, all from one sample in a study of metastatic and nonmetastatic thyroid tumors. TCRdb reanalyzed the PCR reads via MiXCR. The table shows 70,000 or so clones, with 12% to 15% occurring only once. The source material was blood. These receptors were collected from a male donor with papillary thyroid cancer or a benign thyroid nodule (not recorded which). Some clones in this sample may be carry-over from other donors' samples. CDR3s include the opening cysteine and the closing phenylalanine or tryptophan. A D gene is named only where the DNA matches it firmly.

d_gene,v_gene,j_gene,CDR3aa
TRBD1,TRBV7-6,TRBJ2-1,CASSSGTGGSWEQFF
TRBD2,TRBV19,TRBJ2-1,CASSRLAGGPYNEQFF
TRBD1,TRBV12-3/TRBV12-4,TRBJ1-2,CASSRQTGSKSGYGYTF
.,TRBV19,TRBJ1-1,CASSIGAGLTEAFF
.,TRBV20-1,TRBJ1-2,CSARDRTQGAYGYTF
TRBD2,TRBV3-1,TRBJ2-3,CASSDSGALTDTQYF
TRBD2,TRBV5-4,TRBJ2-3,CASSLALAGGTDTQYF
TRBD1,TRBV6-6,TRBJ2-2,CASSYRRGNGELFF
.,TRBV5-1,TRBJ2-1,CASSLDREWRYNEQFF
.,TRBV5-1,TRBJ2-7,CASSLADYEQYF
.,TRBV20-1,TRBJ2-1,CSARGLVHSYNEQFF
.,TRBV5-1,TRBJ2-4,CASSLGTAGNIQYF
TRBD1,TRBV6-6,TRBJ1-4,CASSYLNSGQGGEKLFF
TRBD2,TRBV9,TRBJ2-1,CASSATSGWTYNEQFF
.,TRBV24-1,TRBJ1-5,CATSENDGTYSNQPQHF
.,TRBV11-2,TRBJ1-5,CASSLDEGIRGNQPQHF
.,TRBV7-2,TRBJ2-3,CASSAGLSVSTDTQYF
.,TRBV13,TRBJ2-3,CASSLVQATQYF
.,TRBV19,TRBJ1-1,CASSGTPNTEAFF
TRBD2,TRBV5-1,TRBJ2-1,CASSSTSASKLEQFF
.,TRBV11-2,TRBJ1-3,CASSLRGTSGNTIYF